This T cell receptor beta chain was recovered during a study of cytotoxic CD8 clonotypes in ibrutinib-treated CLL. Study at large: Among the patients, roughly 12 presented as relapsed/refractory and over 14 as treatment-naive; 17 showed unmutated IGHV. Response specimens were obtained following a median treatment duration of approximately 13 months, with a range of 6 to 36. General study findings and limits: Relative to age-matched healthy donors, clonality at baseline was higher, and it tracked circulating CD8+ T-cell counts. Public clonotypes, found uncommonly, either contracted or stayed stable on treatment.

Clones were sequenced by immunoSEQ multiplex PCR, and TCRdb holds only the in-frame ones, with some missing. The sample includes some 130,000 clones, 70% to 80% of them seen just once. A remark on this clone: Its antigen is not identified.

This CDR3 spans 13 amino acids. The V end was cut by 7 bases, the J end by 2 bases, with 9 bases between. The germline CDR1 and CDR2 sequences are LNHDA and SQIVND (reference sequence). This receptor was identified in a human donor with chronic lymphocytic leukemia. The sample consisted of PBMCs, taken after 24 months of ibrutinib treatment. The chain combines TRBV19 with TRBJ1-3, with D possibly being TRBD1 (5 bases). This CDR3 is CASKAGTGNTIYF. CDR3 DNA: TGTGCCAGTAAGGCAGGGACTGGAAACACCATATATTTT.